A selection of T cell receptor beta chains follows, all from one sample in a study of T cells in Graves' hyperthyroidism and ophthalmopathy. Using its own MiXCR run on the multiplex PCR reads, TCRdb lists one record per CDR3 protein. The table shows over 650,000 distinct CDR3 sequences, with about a sixth occurring only once. Sequenced: blood. These receptors all stem from a man between 18 and 35 years old with Graves' hyperthyroidism. Each CDR3 is given with its conserved first and last residue. The order of the fields is D gene, V gene, J gene, clone size, CDR3 protein, CDR3 DNA. A D gene is named only where the DNA matches it firmly. Clone sizes are given selectively: once, few, many, or a class where the clone is expanded.

TRBD1,TRBV5-1,TRBJ2-7,NA,CASSFTTGGTYEQYF,TGCGCCAGCAGCTTCACAACAGGGGGGACTTACGAGCAGTACTTC
TRBD2,TRBV6-2/TRBV6-3,TRBJ2-7,NA,CASSHLAGEDEQYF,TGTGCCAGCAGTCACCTAGCGGGAGAAGACGAGCAGTACTTC
TRBD2,TRBV2,TRBJ2-3,NA,CASSEFLSGGTTDTQYF,TGTGCCAGCAGTGAATTCCTTAGCGGGGGGACGACGGATACGCAGTATTTT
NA,TRBV6-1,TRBJ1-6,NA,CASSEQSSNSPLHF,TGTGCCAGCAGTGAACAGAGTTCTAATTCACCCCTCCACTTT
NA,TRBV3-1,TRBJ2-2,few,CASSVELVSPGELFF,TGTGCCAGCAGCGTCGAACTAGTTTCTCCCGGGGAGCTGTTTTTT
NA,TRBV5-1,TRBJ1-1,NA,CASSLYGSNTEAFF,TGCGCCAGCAGCTTGTATGGCAGCAACACTGAAGCTTTCTTT
TRBD2,TRBV6-2/TRBV6-3,TRBJ2-7,many,CASSYSYGRDDEQYF,TGTGCCAGCAGTTACTCGTACGGGAGGGATGACGAGCAGTACTTC
NA,TRBV28,TRBJ1-6,NA,CASSFSGRVNSPLHF,TGTGCCAGCAGTTTCAGTGGCAGGGTAAATTCACCCCTCCACTTT
NA,TRBV20-1,TRBJ2-5,many,CSALTGQETQYF,TGCAGTGCTTTGACAGGCCAAGAGACCCAGTACTTC
TRBD1,TRBV7-3,TRBJ1-2,few,CASSPTLDRVNYGYTF,TGTGCCAGCAGCCCAACACTGGACAGGGTTAACTATGGCTACACCTTC
NA,TRBV5-5,TRBJ1-1,few,CASSLEVRTTNTEAFF,TGTGCCAGCAGCTTGGAGGTTCGGACAACGAACACTGAAGCTTTCTTT
NA,TRBV6-5,TRBJ1-2,NA,CASSYSIQLNYGYTF,TGTGCCAGCAGTTACTCCATACAGCTTAACTATGGCTACACCTTC
NA,TRBV12-5,TRBJ2-4,many,CASGHPRGLENIQYF,TGTGCTAGTGGTCATCCCCGGGGTTTGGAAAACATTCAGTACTTC
NA,TRBV10-3,TRBJ2-3,many,CAISEDSTDTQYF,TGTGCCATCAGTGAAGATAGCACAGATACGCAGTATTTT
TRBD2,TRBV20-1,TRBJ2-1,few,CSAWDYFYNEQFF,TGCAGTGCTTGGGACTACTTCTACAATGAGCAGTTCTTC
NA,TRBV18,TRBJ2-1,few,CASSHKQVRSSYNEQFF,TGTGCCAGCTCACACAAACAGGTCAGAAGCTCCTACAATGAGCAGTTCTTC
NA,TRBV18,TRBJ1-4,few,CASSPRRTVEGEKLFF,TGTGCCAGCTCACCACGAAGGACAGTGGAGGGTGAAAAACTGTTTTTT
TRBD2,TRBV30,TRBJ2-3,many,CAWSGGGGPTDTQYF,TGTGCCTGGAGTGGCGGGGGAGGGCCAACAGATACGCAGTATTTT
TRBD1,TRBV20-1,TRBJ1-2,NA,CSADADRDHGGGYTF,TGCAGTGCGGATGCCGACAGGGACCACGGAGGTGGCTACACCTTC
TRBD1,TRBV20-1,TRBJ2-2,NA,CSARPGQGAGELFF,TGCAGTGCCCGGCCGGGACAGGGAGCCGGGGAGCTGTTTTTT
TRBD2,TRBV29-1,TRBJ2-3,few,CSVEGGLAGDRDTQYF,TGCAGCGTTGAAGGGGGACTAGCGGGAGATCGAGATACGCAGTATTTT
NA,TRBV10-3,TRBJ2-5,many,CAISESVGRRETQYF,TGTGCCATCAGTGAGTCGGTGGGTCGTAGGGAGACCCAGTACTTC
TRBD2,TRBV24-1,TRBJ2-2,many,CATSGTSAGELFF,TGTGCCACATCCGGGACTAGCGCCGGGGAGCTGTTTTTT
TRBD2,TRBV4-2,TRBJ2-1,NA,CASSQDRAGGYNEQFF,TGTGCCAGCAGCCAAGATAGGGCGGGAGGATACAATGAGCAGTTCTTC
TRBD2,TRBV9,TRBJ2-5,few,CASSVEGSGRVETQYF,TGTGCCAGCAGCGTAGAGGGTAGCGGGAGGGTTGAGACCCAGTACTTC
NA,TRBV28,TRBJ1-1,many,CASSLEGVWNTEAFF,TGTGCCAGCAGTTTAGAGGGGGTATGGAACACTGAAGCTTTCTTT
NA,TRBV24-1,TRBJ2-2,NA,CATSDGLAPNTGELFF,TGTGCCACCAGTGATGGACTGGCTCCGAACACCGGGGAGCTGTTTTTT
NA,TRBV20-1,TRBJ2-1,many,CSARGAPGGVEQFF,TGCAGTGCTAGAGGGGCCCCCGGGGGTGTGGAGCAGTTCTTC
NA,TRBV2,TRBJ1-2,many,CASSEDHDRFTYGYTF,TGTGCCAGCAGTGAAGACCATGACAGGTTCACCTATGGCTACACCTTC
NA,TRBV7-2,TRBJ2-1,many,CASSHGNPGLRQFF,TGTGCCAGCAGCCATGGAAATCCGGGACTTAGGCAGTTCTTC
TRBD2,TRBV12-3/TRBV12-4,TRBJ2-1,many,CASLPRDYHYDEQFF,TGTGCCAGCCTTCCCCGGGACTACCACTACGATGAGCAGTTCTTC
NA,TRBV3-1,TRBJ1-3,few,CASSQEVGESGNTIYF,TGTGCCAGCAGCCAAGAGGTAGGCGAATCTGGAAACACCATATATTTT
TRBD2,TRBV10-3,TRBJ2-1,few,CAISERGLAGVPYNEQFF,TGTGCCATCAGTGAGAGAGGACTAGCGGGAGTCCCCTACAATGAGCAGTTCTTC
TRBD1,TRBV6-1,TRBJ2-2,many,CATIQGATPGELFF,TGTGCCACCATACAGGGGGCGACGCCCGGGGAGCTGTTTTTT
NA,TRBV5-6,TRBJ2-5,many,CASSLTVGGPIQETQYF,TGTGCCAGCAGCCTAACAGTGGGGGGCCCGATCCAAGAGACCCAGTACTTC
TRBD1,TRBV6-6,TRBJ2-7,NA,CASSYGQGTGQYF,TGTGCCAGCAGTTACGGACAGGGAACCGGGCAGTACTTC
NA,TRBV20-1,TRBJ2-7,few,CSAKLVGASYEQYF,TGCAGTGCGAAACTAGTCGGGGCATCCTACGAGCAGTACTTC
TRBD2,TRBV20-1,TRBJ2-5,NA,CSARTSGRAGWPTQYF,TGCAGTGCTAGAACGAGCGGGAGGGCAGGTTGGCCGACCCAGTACTTC
NA,TRBV29-1,TRBJ2-2,few,CSAFRQTGELFF,TGCAGCGCCTTCCGGCAGACCGGGGAGCTGTTTTTT
NA,TRBV27,TRBJ2-5,many,CASSRTPQLQETQYF,TGTGCCAGCAGTCGGACACCCCAGCTCCAAGAGACCCAGTACTTC